The T cell receptor (beta chain) described here comes from a study of T-cell memory formation after mild COVID-19. On the study more broadly: Among the donors, TCR clusters were largely specific to each donor. Study-level findings and limits: Shrinking CD4+ clones were chiefly CM and EM; CD8+ ones were chiefly EMRA.

Barcoded TCR alpha and TCR beta cDNA libraries with UMIs came from 5'RACE using constant-segment primers. One entry per CDR3 protein, called by TCRdb with MiXCR from the 5' RACE reads. This sample has 540,000 or so distinct CDR3 sequences, with about a fifth found just once. V gave up 1 base and J gave up 4 bases; unmatched junction bases: 2. The CDR3 loop spans 15 amino acids. Per the germline V gene, CDR1 is KGHSH and CDR2 is LQKENI. This clonotype was observed a few times. Antigen unknown. V gene TRBV18 combines with J gene TRBJ2-5, with TRBD1 matching 11 bases. Sequenced material: PBMCs or a T cell subset sorted from them (not recorded which). The source of this sequence is an adult woman who had mild COVID-19 (a few samples of this study predate the infection). Cell type and time point are not known. The CDR3 reads CASSPRTGGAETQYF. CDR3 coding DNA: TGTGCCAGCTCACCACGGACAGGGGGCGCAGAGACCCAGTACTTC.